The source of this T cell receptor beta chain is a study of blood T cell repertoires in COVID-19 (dated by TCRdb to about 2020). A note on the overall study: The collaborator samples originated in the United States, Italy and Spain and spanned the acute and convalescent phases of COVID-19. The prospective study material was composed of cDNA or gDNA derived from T cells, B-cell-depleted T cells, or PBMCs. Deeply sampled blood TCRbeta repertoires from subjects exposed to, actively infected with, or recovered from COVID-19 were included in the dataset. The repertoires were made available in a free public database intended to serve as a resource for research on the immune response to SARS-CoV-2. The samples were drawn from two sources: the first 160 participants of the ongoing ImmuneRACE study, and 950 to 1,500 subjects contributed by 6 global collaborators. Nearly every sample came with metadata listing a de-identified subject ID, COVID-19 status, age in years and sex. Where available, HLA class I and class II types were taken from metadata supplied by the sample provider and were not determined by assay-based typing.

The investigation overall reported the following: How much clinical and demographic metadata was included differed by source and by participant, and the metadata was provided uncurated.

TCRbeta CDR3 regions were amplified from genomic DNA by means of the immunoSEQ Assay, a bias-controlled multiplex PCR. As for the original processing: The number of nucleated cells in each sample was estimated from the amplification of reference gene primers within the assay. Sequence reads were collapsed and filtered to measure the absolute abundance of every unique TCRbeta CDR3 rearrangement. For each sample, productive Simpson clonality was calculated by taking the square root of Simpson's diversity index across productive rearrangements. In TCRdb, the immuneACCESS table is reduced to in-frame sequences with V and J assigned. These tables do not hold every clone; where another copy was compared, an unresolved V gene accounts for under half, and the others remain unexplained. For V, J and clone size, that table is used; D and trimming come from the DNA. This sample lists some 70,000 clones; 86% were detected once. Of the sample, over 1.3% is held by the ten largest clones.

V is trimmed back by 4 bases and J by 1 base, and the junction contains 4 bases that no gene match accounts for. CDR1 is given as SGHNT and CDR2 as YYREEE, both from the germline V gene (reference sequence). The CDR3 runs 14 residues from the cysteine to the phenylalanine. Only the CDR3 region is kept as DNA, spanning 42 bases read in frame from base 1. Regarding this clone: Its antigen is still unknown. Base qualities are not recorded, but no much larger clone differs from it by a single base.

Collaborating institutions collected whole blood in K2EDTA tubes following their own protocols. For TCRbeta analysis, collaborators shipped samples as frozen whole blood, isolated PBMCs, or DNA extracted from either of those sample types. This sequence was found in a woman in her fifties or sixties with acute or convalescent COVID-19. The chain couples TRBV5-4 to TRBJ2-5, with TRBD2 matching 7 junction bases. Input material: peripheral blood. The CDR3 region: CASSGRDRQETQYF. The DNA is as follows: TGTGCCAGCAGCGGGAGGGACCGCCAAGAGACCCAGTACTTC.